This T cell receptor (beta chain) appears in the sequencing data of a study of shared clonotypes between healthy human individuals. As for the study in general: Per donor, CD8 memory used one plate, CD8 naive used two, CD4 memory used three and CD4 naive used three. Points from the study as a whole: Across subsets, estimated richness was generally greater for naive than for memory populations.

The genomic DNA of each subset was split evenly across several immunoSEQ plates. Produced via immunoSEQ multiplex PCR; TCRdb's table is partial and in-frame only. Of fewer than 3 million clones in the sample, around 90% were seen once. This clone was detected only once. Its target is not known. Specimen: naive CD4+ T cells from PBMCs. The subset was: CD45RA+ positively selected. The receptor comes from a man between 18 and 35 years old in good health. Some clones in this sample may be carry-over from other donors' samples.

CDR3 amino acids: CASSLARDSPLHF. The CDR3 DNA reads TGTGCCAGCAGCTTAGCGAGGGATTCACCCCTCCACTTT. The V gene is TRBV7-2, the J gene TRBJ1-6; D ambiguous. V was cut by 0 bases and J by 8 bases, with 5 bases left in between. The CDR3 sequence is 13 residues long. The germline gives CDR1 SGHTA, CDR2 FQGNSA.